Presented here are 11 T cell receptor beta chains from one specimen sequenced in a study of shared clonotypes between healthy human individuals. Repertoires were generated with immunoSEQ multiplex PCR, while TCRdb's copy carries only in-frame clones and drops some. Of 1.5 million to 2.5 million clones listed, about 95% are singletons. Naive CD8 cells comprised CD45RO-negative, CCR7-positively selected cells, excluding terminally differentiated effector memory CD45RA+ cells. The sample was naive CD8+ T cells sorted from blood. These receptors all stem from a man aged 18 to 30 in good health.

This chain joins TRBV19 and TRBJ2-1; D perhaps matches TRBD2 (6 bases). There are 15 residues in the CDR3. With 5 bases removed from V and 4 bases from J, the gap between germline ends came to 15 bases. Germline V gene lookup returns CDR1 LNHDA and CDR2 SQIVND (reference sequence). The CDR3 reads CASSSRRAKYNEQFF. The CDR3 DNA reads TGTGCCAGTAGTTCCCGGAGGGCCAAGTACAATGAGCAGTTCTTC.

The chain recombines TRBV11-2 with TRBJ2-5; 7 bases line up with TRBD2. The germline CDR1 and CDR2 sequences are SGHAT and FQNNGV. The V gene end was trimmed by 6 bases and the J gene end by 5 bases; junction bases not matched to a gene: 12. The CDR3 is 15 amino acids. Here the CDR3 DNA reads TGTGCCAGCAGTCCGACTGGCGGGGGTGTGGAGACCCAGTACTTC. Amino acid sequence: CASSPTGGGVETQYF.

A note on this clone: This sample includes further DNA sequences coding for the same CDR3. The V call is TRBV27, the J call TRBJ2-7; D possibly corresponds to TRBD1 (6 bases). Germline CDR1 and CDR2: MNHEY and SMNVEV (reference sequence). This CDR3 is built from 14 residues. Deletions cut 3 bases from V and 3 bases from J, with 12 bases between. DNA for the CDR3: TGTGCCAGCAGTTTTCTGGGGACAAGCTACGAGCAGTACTTC. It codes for CASSFLGTSYEQYF.

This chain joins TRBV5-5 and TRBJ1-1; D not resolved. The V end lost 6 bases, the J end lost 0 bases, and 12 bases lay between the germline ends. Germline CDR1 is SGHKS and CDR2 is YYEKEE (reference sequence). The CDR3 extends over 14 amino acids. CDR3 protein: CASTNPEMNTEAFF. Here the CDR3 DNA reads TGTGCCAGCACCAACCCGGAGATGAACACTGAAGCTTTCTTT.

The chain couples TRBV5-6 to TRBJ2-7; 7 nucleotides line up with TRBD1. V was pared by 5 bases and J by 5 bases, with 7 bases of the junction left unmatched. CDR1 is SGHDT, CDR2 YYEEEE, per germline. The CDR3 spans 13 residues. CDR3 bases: TGTGCCAGCAGACCACAGGGGTTGCACGAGCAGTACTTC. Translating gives CASRPQGLHEQYF.

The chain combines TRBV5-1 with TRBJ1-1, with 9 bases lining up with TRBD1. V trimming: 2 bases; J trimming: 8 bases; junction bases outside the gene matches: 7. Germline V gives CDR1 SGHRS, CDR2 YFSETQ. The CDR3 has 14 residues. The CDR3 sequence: CASSLRQGVIEAFF. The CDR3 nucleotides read TGCGCCAGCAGCTTAAGACAGGGGGTAATCGAAGCTTTCTTT.

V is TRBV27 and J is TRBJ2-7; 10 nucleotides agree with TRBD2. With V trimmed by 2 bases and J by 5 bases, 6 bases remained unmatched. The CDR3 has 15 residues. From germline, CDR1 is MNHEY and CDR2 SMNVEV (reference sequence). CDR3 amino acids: CASSLTAGGLHEQYF. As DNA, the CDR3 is TGTGCCAGCAGTTTAACAGCGGGGGGGCTCCACGAGCAGTACTTC.

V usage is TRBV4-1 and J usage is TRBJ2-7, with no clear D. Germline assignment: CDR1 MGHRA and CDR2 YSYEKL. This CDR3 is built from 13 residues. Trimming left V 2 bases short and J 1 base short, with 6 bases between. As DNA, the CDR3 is TGCGCCAGCAGCCAACGGGCTTCCTACGAGCAGTACTTC. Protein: CASSQRASYEQYF.

The CDR3: CASSLDAGRGLWSEQFF. The CDR3 bases are TGTGCCAGCAGCTTAGACGCGGGAAGGGGGCTCTGGAGTGAGCAGTTCTTC. V is TRBV7-8 and J is TRBJ2-1; D perhaps matches TRBD1 (7 bases). The V gene lost 1 base and the J gene lost 9 bases, with 22 bases spanning the gap. CDR3 size: 17 residues. Germline CDR1 SGHVS, CDR2 FQNEAQ. The complete variable domain, with remaining parts taken from reference TRBV7-8 and TRBJ2-1, reads GAGVSQSPRYKVAKRGQDVALRCDPISGHVSLFWYQQALGQGPEFLTYFQNEAQLDKSGLPSDRFFAERPEGSVSTLKIQRTQQEDSAVYLCASSLDAGRGLWSEQFFGPGTRLTVL.

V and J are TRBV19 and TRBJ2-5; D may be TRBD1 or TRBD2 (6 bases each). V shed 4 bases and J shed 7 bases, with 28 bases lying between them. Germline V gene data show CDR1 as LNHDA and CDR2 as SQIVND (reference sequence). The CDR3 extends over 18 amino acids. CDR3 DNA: TGTGCCAGTAGTAATTATGCTGGCGGCGAGGGGGGCGATGGGACCCAGTACTTC. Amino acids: CASSNYAGGEGGDGTQYF.

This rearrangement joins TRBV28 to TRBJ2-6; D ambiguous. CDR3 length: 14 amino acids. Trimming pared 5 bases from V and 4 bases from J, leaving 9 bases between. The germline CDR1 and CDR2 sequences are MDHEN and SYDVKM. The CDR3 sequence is CASSPFLGANVLTF. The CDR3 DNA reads TGTGCCAGCAGTCCCTTCCTCGGGGCCAACGTCCTGACTTTC.